These 21 T cell receptor beta chains were sequenced from one sample in a study of CD4 T cells in relation to SARS-CoV-2 and coronaviruses (dated by TCRdb to about 2021). No antigen has been identified for these receptors. CD4+ T cells from unexposed donors were collected before the COVID-19 pandemic (2011-2018). After less than eleven days of culture, CD4+ T cells were isolated with the EasySep CD4+ T cell isolation kit. Library preparation was by the immunoSEQ multiplex PCR assay. The source is immuneACCESS, and TCRdb retained only in-frame sequences with V and J called. Part of the clones is not carried over; for the studies checked, unresolved V genes explain less than half of this, and the remainder is unexplained. This sample has about 22,000 clones in its table, and about 73% of those were observed once. The ten biggest clones cover roughly 19% of the sample. Sequenced: CD4+ T cells from PBMCs, cultured in vitro. Receptors were obtained from a human donor in good health.

V usage is TRBV11-2 and J usage is TRBJ2-7; tentatively, D is TRBD2 (5 bases). Between the trimmed V and J ends, which lost 0 bases and 0 bases, there was a span of 9 bases. Germline loops: CDR1 SGHAT, CDR2 FQNNGV. The CDR3 is made up of 15 amino acids. The CDR3 protein is CASSLDLASSYEQYF. The CDR3 nucleotides are TGTGCCAGCAGCTTAGATCTAGCCAGCTCCTACGAGCAGTACTTC.

The chain couples TRBV5-1 to TRBJ2-3; tentatively, D is TRBD2 (6 bases). The V gene's germline CDR1 is SGHRS and CDR2 YFSETQ. Between the trimmed V and J ends, which lost 4 bases and 1 base, there was a span of 10 bases. This CDR3 has 14 residues. The CDR3 DNA reads as TGCGCCAGCAGCCAGACGGGGGGCACAGATACGCAGTATTTT. Translated, it gives CASSQTGGTDTQYF.

The V and J genes are TRBV24-1 and TRBJ2-1, with D perhaps given as TRBD1 or TRBD2 (5 bases each). Trimming took 2 bases from V and 7 from J, leaving 20 bases between them. Looked up from germline, CDR1 is KGHDR and CDR2 is SFDVKD. CDR3 length: 17 amino acids. As DNA, the CDR3 is TGTGCCACCAGTGATTCCAGGGACCCCCAAGCTAAGAATGAGCAGTTCTTC. Its protein product is CATSDSRDPQAKNEQFF.

The rearrangement uses TRBV6-6 and TRBJ1-1, with D tentatively TRBD1 (5 bases). The ends were cut back, 3 bases at V and 5 bases at J, with 19 bases in the middle. From germline, CDR1 is MNHNY and CDR2 SVGAGI (reference sequence). This CDR3 has 16 residues. This CDR3 is CASSYEQGWGYTEAFF. In DNA, the CDR3 is TGTGCCAGCAGTTATGAGCAGGGTTGGGGGTATACTGAAGCTTTCTTT.

The chain has TRBV6-5 and TRBJ2-3; D gene ambiguous. The ends were cut back, 7 bases at V and 1 base at J, with 9 bases in the middle. The CDR3 loop spans 13 amino acids. From germline, CDR1 is MNHEY and CDR2 SVGAGI. The CDR3 sequence: CASNYRGTDTQYF. In DNA form, the CDR3 reads TGTGCCAGCAATTATCGGGGCACAGATACGCAGTATTTT.

The rearrangement uses TRBV7-3 and TRBJ2-1, with a tentative D call TRBD2 (5 bases). The CDR3 totals 13 residues. V was shortened by 0 bases and J by 6 bases, with 6 bases between the two germline ends. Germline CDR1 SGHTA, CDR2 FQGTGA. CDR3 nucleotide sequence: TGTGCCAGCAGCTTAACGGGGAGCAATGAGCAGTTCTTC. Residues: CASSLTGSNEQFF.

The chain couples TRBV19 to TRBJ2-5, with D perhaps given as TRBD1 or TRBD2 (6 bases each). CDR1 LNHDA and CDR2 SQIVND come from the germline V gene (reference sequence). This CDR3 is 15 amino acids long. Deletions cut 3 bases from V and 5 bases from J, with 16 bases between. The CDR3 protein is CASSITGATWETQYF. The DNA for the CDR3 is TGTGCCAGTAGTATTACGGGGGCTACTTGGGAGACCCAGTACTTC.

V and J are TRBV6-5 and TRBJ1-2; 9 nucleotides agree with TRBD1. The V segment lost 2 bases and the J segment 8 bases; nucleotides outside the gene matches: 12. Germline V gene sequence: CDR1 MNHEY, CDR2 SVGAGI. The CDR3 is made up of 16 amino acids. The CDR3 DNA reads as TGTGCCAGCAGTTACACTGGGGGGACAGGGCGACAAGGCTACACCTTC. Its translation: CASSYTGGTGRQGYTF.

J is TRBJ2-3 and V is TRBV7-2; D is possibly TRBD2 (5 bases). The CDR3 consists of 15 residues. Trimming cost V 6 bases and J 4 bases, with 17 bases left between them. The germline V gene encodes CDR1 SGHTA and CDR2 FQGNSA. In DNA, the CDR3 is TGTGCCAGCAGAAGGACCGGGATGTTGGCAGATACGCAGTATTTT. This gives the protein CASRRTGMLADTQYF.

This clone was seen a few times. One junction end disagrees with the germline gene, perhaps due to a read error. The gene calls are TRBV3-1 (or the pseudogene TRBV3-2) and TRBJ1-2; D gene uncertain. Germline V lookup: CDR1 LGHDT, CDR2 YNNKEL (reference sequence). This CDR3 has 14 amino acids. CDR3 nucleotide sequence: TGTGCCAGCAGCCAAGATCCAGACCCCTCAAGAAAGCTCTTC. Translating gives CASSQDPDPSRKLF.

This clone has more than one count but fewer than ten. The rearrangement joins TRBV19 to TRBJ2-5, with 9 bases that match TRBD1. Germline V CDR1 and CDR2: LNHDA, SQIVND (reference sequence). This CDR3 contains 13 residues. Germline trimming cut 5 bases from V and 3 bases from J; bases unmatched to any gene: 1. CDR3 in amino acids: CASSRDREETQYF. The CDR3 nucleotides are TGTGCCAGTAGTCGGGACAGGGAAGAGACCCAGTACTTC.

The sample holds a few counts of this clone. The rearrangement uses TRBV19 and TRBJ1-5; D unresolved. This CDR3 spans 17 amino acids. Germline CDR1 LNHDA, CDR2 SQIVND (reference sequence). The V end lost 8 bases, the J end lost 0 bases, and 20 bases lay between the germline ends. The CDR3 reads CASAPATNRGSNQPQHF. The CDR3 DNA reads TGTGCCAGTGCGCCGGCCACGAACCGGGGTAGCAATCAGCCCCAGCATTTT.

The chain joins TRBV7-2 to TRBJ1-1; weak D call: TRBD1 (6 bases). Trimming stripped 5 bases from V and 4 bases from J, with 17 bases between. CDR1 is SGHTA, CDR2 FQGNSA, per germline. This CDR3 spans 15 amino acids. The CDR3 DNA reads as TGTGCCAGCAGCCCCCCAAGGGGGGGGCTCACTGAAGCTTTCTTT. This encodes CASSPPRGGLTEAFF.

This clone was found a few times. The chain combines TRBV16 with TRBJ1-2; tentative D call: TRBD1 (6 bases). Germline CDR1 and CDR2: KGHSY and FQNENV. The CDR3 has 17 residues. V lost 0 bases, J lost 3 bases, and 17 bases lay in between. The CDR3 sequence is CASSQSGGRREDYGYTF. The CDR3 bases are TGTGCCAGCAGCCAATCGGGGGGGCGCAGGGAGGACTATGGCTACACCTTC.

This clone was seen once. The chain uses TRBV5-1 and TRBJ1-1; the match to TRBD1 covers 7 bases. CDR1 is SGHRS and CDR2 is YFSETQ in the germline V gene. The length of the CDR3 is 15 residues. Losses at the gene ends were 0 bases for V and 3 bases for J; bases not matched to a gene: 5. CDR3 nucleotide sequence: TGCGCCAGCAGCTTGGCCGACAGGGTAGACACTGAAGCTTTCTTT. It is translated as CASSLADRVDTEAFF.

This chain uses TRBV6-5 with TRBJ1-4; D call uncertain. Trimming took off 6 bases at V and 2 bases at J, with 4 bases between the two ends. This CDR3 is 12 amino acids long. Germline CDR1 reads MNHEY; CDR2 reads SVGAGI. The CDR3 loop reads CASSGTNEKLFF. CDR3 coding DNA: TGTGCCAGCAGCGGCACTAATGAAAAACTGTTTTTT.

The chain carries TRBV6-2 or TRBV6-3 and TRBJ2-1; D possibly corresponds to TRBD1 (5 bases). Germline CDR1 and CDR2: MNHEY and SVGEGT. The CDR3 is made up of 17 amino acids. V was cut by 0 bases and J by 0 bases, with 12 bases left in between. In nucleotides, the CDR3 is TGTGCCAGCAGTTACTCACAGGTGAAGAGCTCCTACAATGAGCAGTTCTTC. This encodes CASSYSQVKSSYNEQFF.

The chain combines TRBV5-6 with TRBJ2-2, with D possibly being TRBD2 (6 bases). The V end lost 0 bases, the J end lost 3 bases, and 9 bases lay between the germline ends. The CDR3 has 15 amino acids. Germline-derived CDR1 and CDR2 are SGHDT and YYEEEE. CDR3 protein: CASSLAGGDTGELFF. As DNA, the CDR3 is TGTGCCAGCAGCTTGGCCGGCGGGGACACCGGGGAGCTGTTTTTT.

This clone was recorded a few times. The chain is built from TRBV9 and TRBJ2-2, with 10 bases fitting TRBD2. The V and J ends lost 3 bases and 6 bases, in that order; junction bases with no gene match: 5. Germline V CDR1 and CDR2: SGDLS, YYNGEE. The CDR3 totals 15 residues. The CDR3 sequence is CASSAGLAAPGELFF. The DNA for the CDR3 is TGTGCCAGCAGCGCAGGACTAGCGGCCCCCGGGGAGCTGTTTTTT. Drawing the rest from reference TRBV9 and TRBJ2-2, the complete variable domain is DSGVTQTPKHLITATGQRVTLRCSPRSGDLSVYWYQQSLDQGLQFLIQYYNGEERAKGNILERFSAQQFPDLHSELNLSSLELGDSALYFCASSAGLAAPGELFFGEGSRLTVL.

The chain combines TRBV9 with TRBJ1-1; D is perhaps TRBD1 (5 bases). The CDR3 consists of 14 residues. The V end lost 3 bases, the J end lost 4 bases, and 13 bases lay between the germline ends. Germline V gene data show CDR1 as SGDLS and CDR2 as YYNGEE. CDR3 DNA: TGTGCCAGCAGCGCCCAGGGCGAGGGCACTGAAGCTTTCTTT. It encodes CASSAQGEGTEAFF.

This clone was observed a few times. The chain has TRBV3-1 (or the pseudogene TRBV3-2) and TRBJ2-7, with a tentative D call TRBD1 (6 bases). Germline CDR1 and CDR2: LGHDT and YNNKEL (reference sequence). Trimming shortened V by 0 bases and J by 7 bases, and 13 bases separated the two germline ends. The CDR3 length is 14 residues. CDR3 in amino acids: CASSQEGARREQYF. CDR3 sequence (DNA): TGTGCCAGCAGCCAAGAGGGGGCCAGAAGGGAGCAGTACTTC.